This T cell receptor beta chain was recovered during a study of beta chain features in type 1 diabetes. This clone was picked up a small number of times. What it recognizes is unknown. Overall study results and limits: Resolution of whether HLA type affects TCRB rearrangement was not achieved here. Type 1 diabetes patients had fewer VDJ junction insertions and more deletions. When cDNA is sequenced, cells with high TCR expression could be over-represented.

Germline assignment: CDR1 MDHEN and CDR2 SYDVKM. The CDR3 has 14 residues. V lost 8 bases, J lost 1 base, and 11 bases lay in between. Reverse transcription of all isolated RNA meant that expressed TCRB transcripts were sequenced. Here immunoSEQ multiplex PCR was the method, and the copy in TCRdb shows in-frame clones only, minus some. Found here are 130,000 to 150,000 clones, less than 9% of them singletons; the top ten hold around 1.3%. The sequence was collected from a woman in her twenties or thirties in good health. Sequencing was performed on central memory CD4+ T cells from blood. The chain is built from TRBV28 and TRBJ2-2; possibly TRBD2 for D (6 bases). CDR3 region: CASFRRGNTGELFF. The CDR3, as DNA: TGTGCCAGCTTCCGGCGGGGGAACACCGGGGAGCTGTTTTTT.